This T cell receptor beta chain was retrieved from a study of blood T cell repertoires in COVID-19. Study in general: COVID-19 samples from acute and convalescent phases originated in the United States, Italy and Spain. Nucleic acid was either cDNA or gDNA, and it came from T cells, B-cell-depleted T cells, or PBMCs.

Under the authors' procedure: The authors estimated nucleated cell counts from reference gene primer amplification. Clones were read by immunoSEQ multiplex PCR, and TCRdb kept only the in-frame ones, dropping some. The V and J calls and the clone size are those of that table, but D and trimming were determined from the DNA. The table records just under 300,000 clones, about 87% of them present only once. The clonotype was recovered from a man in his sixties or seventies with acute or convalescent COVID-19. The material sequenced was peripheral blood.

The CDR3 bases are TGTGCCAGTAGAGGCTTTCCCCGCGACAGTAGCAATCAGCCCCAGCATTTT. It is translated as CASRGFPRDSSNQPQHF. V is TRBV19 and J is TRBJ1-5, with a tentative D call TRBD1 (5 bases). Trimming shortened V by 6 bases and J by 0 bases, and 18 bases separated the two germline ends. The CDR3 sequence is 17 residues long. CDR1 and CDR2 (germline): LNHDA, SQIVND (reference sequence).